Following are 30 T cell receptor beta chains from one sample sequenced in a study of blood T cell repertoires in COVID-19. The data were produced by immunoSEQ multiplex PCR, yet TCRdb's version contains in-frame clones alone and is incomplete. The sample yields over 150,000 clones, 65% to 90% seen once. Sequenced sample: peripheral blood. The receptors were gathered from a woman aged 60-75 years with COVID-19, enrolled during active disease.

The rearrangement uses TRBV7-9 and TRBJ1-2, with D possibly being TRBD1 (5 bases). Per the germline V gene, CDR1 is SEHNR and CDR2 is FQNEAQ (reference sequence). Trimming left V 2 bases short and J 2 bases short, with 18 bases between. The CDR3 runs to 17 residues. The CDR3 protein is CASSLIGGAAANYGYTF. The CDR3 region has the DNA TGTGCCAGCAGCTTAATCGGTGGGGCAGCCGCAAACTATGGCTACACCTTC.

This chain links TRBV2 with TRBJ1-6; 11 bases map to TRBD1. Germline V CDR1 and CDR2: SNHLY, FYNNEI. Losses at the gene ends were 6 bases for V and 0 bases for J; bases not matched to a gene: 4. CDR3 length: 17 amino acids. In DNA, the CDR3 is TGTGCCAGCAGGCCAGGACAGGGGGCCTCCTATAATTCACCCCTCCACTTT. Its protein product is CASRPGQGASYNSPLHF.

The V and J genes are TRBV18 and TRBJ2-7; D perhaps matches TRBD1 (5 bases). The CDR3 is made up of 14 amino acids. Germline V lookup: CDR1 KGHSH, CDR2 LQKENI. V lost 4 bases to trimming and J lost 3 bases, with 13 bases between them. CDR3 sequence: CASSRVDTNYEQYF. CDR3 DNA sequence: TGTGCCAGCTCACGGGTGGACACAAACTACGAGCAGTACTTC.

V is TRBV30 and J is TRBJ1-1; weak D call: TRBD1 (5 bases). The germline gives CDR1 GTSNPN, CDR2 SVGIG (reference sequence). The CDR3 sequence is 14 residues long. Trimming removed 0 bases from V and 5 bases from J, with 13 bases in between. The CDR3 sequence is CAWSVGVGRTEAFF. The CDR3, as DNA: TGTGCCTGGAGTGTAGGGGTAGGAAGGACTGAAGCTTTCTTT.

J is TRBJ2-4 and V is TRBV19; 10 positions agree with TRBD1. Trimming removed 6 bases from V and 1 base from J; junction bases left unmatched: 15. The length of the CDR3 is 19 residues. CDR1 is LNHDA and CDR2 is SQIVND in the germline V gene (reference sequence). The CDR3 DNA follows: TGTGCCAGTAGCCCCGGTGTGACAGGGGGCGAGGGGGCCAAAAACATTCAGTACTTC. Translation: CASSPGVTGGEGAKNIQYF.

The chain has TRBV19 and TRBJ1-1, with 8 bases lining up with TRBD1. After removal of 3 bases from V and 1 base from J, the junction contained 7 bases not matched to a gene. Germline V CDR1 and CDR2: LNHDA, SQIVND (reference sequence). The CDR3 contains 16 residues. This CDR3 reads CASSIAGGKRNTEAFF. The CDR3 bases are TGTGCCAGTAGTATCGCAGGGGGCAAGAGGAACACTGAAGCTTTCTTT. The entire variable domain, with the rest obtained from reference TRBV19 and TRBJ1-1, is as follows: DGGITQSPKYLFRKEGQNVTLSCEQNLNHDAMYWYRQDPGQGLRLIYYSQIVNDFQKGDIAEGYSVSREKKESFPLTVTSAQKNPTAFYLCASSIAGGKRNTEAFFGQGTRLTVV.

The chain carries TRBV19 and TRBJ1-5; tentative D call: TRBD1 (5 bases). The germline V gene encodes CDR1 LNHDA and CDR2 SQIVND (reference sequence). V lost 3 bases and J 3 bases, leaving 15 bases between the germline ends. This CDR3 contains 16 residues. Here the CDR3 reads CASSMIGVFPNQPQHF. The CDR3, as DNA: TGTGCCAGTAGTATGATAGGGGTCTTCCCCAATCAGCCCCAGCATTTT. Full variable domain (outside the CDR3, taken from reference TRBV19 and TRBJ1-5): DGGITQSPKYLFRKEGQNVTLSCEQNLNHDAMYWYRQDPGQGLRLIYYSQIVNDFQKGDIAEGYSVSREKKESFPLTVTSAQKNPTAFYLCASSMIGVFPNQPQHFGDGTRLSIL.

This clone was recorded only once. The V call is TRBV19, the J call TRBJ2-2; possibly TRBD1 for D (5 bases). Germline V lookup: CDR1 LNHDA, CDR2 SQIVND (reference sequence). The V gene lost 4 bases and the J gene lost 1 base, with 10 bases spanning the gap. This CDR3 region has 15 residues. The CDR3 coding sequence is TGTGCCAGTAGTACCCCGCAGGGGAACACCGGGGAGCTGTTTTTT. Protein product: CASSTPQGNTGELFF.

This clone came up once. This sequence joins TRBV5-1 and TRBJ1-6; no firm D call. Germline assignment: CDR1 SGHRS and CDR2 YFSETQ. Trimming left V 4 bases short and J 8 bases short, with 13 bases between. This CDR3 comprises 14 residues. CDR3 DNA: TGCGCCAGCAGCGTAGGGAGGTGGGATTCACCCCTCCACTTT. Translated, it gives CASSVGRWDSPLHF. Combining the CDR3 with reference TRBV5-1 and TRBJ1-6 gives the whole variable domain KAGVTQTPRYLIKTRGQQVTLSCSPISGHRSVSWYQQTPGQGLQFLFEYFSETQRNKGNFPGRFSGRQFSNSRSEMNVSTLELGDSALYLCASSVGRWDSPLHFGNGTRLTVT.

This chain links TRBV11-2 with TRBJ2-3, with D unresolved. The V and J ends lost 4 bases and 2 bases respectively, with 7 bases between them. Germline V gene lookup returns CDR1 SGHAT and CDR2 FQNNGV. This CDR3 has 13 residues. CDR3 nucleotides: TGTGCCAGCAGCTATGGGCCCACAGATACGCAGTATTTT. Protein: CASSYGPTDTQYF.

The chain employs TRBV6-1 and TRBJ2-7, with a tentative D call TRBD2 (5 bases). This CDR3 is built from 13 residues. The ends were cut back, 2 bases at V and 9 bases at J, with 14 bases in the middle. Germline V gives CDR1 MNHNS, CDR2 SASEGT. The CDR3 here is CASSESYRGLQYV. The CDR3 DNA is TGTGCCAGCAGTGAATCTTATCGGGGTTTGCAGTACGTC.

The chain joins TRBV6-5 to TRBJ1-6; a possible D gene is TRBD1 (5 bases). This CDR3 region has 13 residues. Germline CDR1 MNHEY, CDR2 SVGAGI. The ends were cut back, 8 bases at V and 2 bases at J, with 7 bases in the middle. Here the CDR3 DNA reads TGTGCCAGCGGGGGGACCTATAATTCACCCCTCCACTTT. Amino acids: CASGGTYNSPLHF.

This chain connects TRBV3-1 (or the pseudogene TRBV3-2) to TRBJ1-2, with 8 bases that match TRBD1. The germline gives CDR1 LGHDT, CDR2 YNNKEL (reference sequence). The CDR3 has 15 residues. Unmatched junction bases numbered 9, after V lost 4 bases and J lost 5 bases. The CDR3 sequence is CASSLGGQGAYGYTF. The CDR3, as DNA: TGTGCCAGCAGCCTTGGCGGTCAGGGGGCTTATGGCTACACCTTC.

The rearrangement joins TRBV10-2 to TRBJ2-7, with 13 bases aligning to TRBD2. This CDR3 is built from 16 residues. V lost 4 bases to trimming and J lost 2 bases; unmatched junction nucleotides: 5. From germline, CDR1 is WSHSY and CDR2 SAAADI. The CDR3 DNA reads as TGCGCCAGCAGTGGGACTAGCGGGAGCAGTGCCTACGAGCAGTACTTC. It is translated as CASSGTSGSSAYEQYF.

V usage is TRBV30 and J usage is TRBJ1-2; 7 bases line up with TRBD1. This CDR3 contains 14 residues. CDR1 is GTSNPN and CDR2 is SVGIG in the germline V gene (reference sequence). Trimming took 1 base from V and 4 from J; bases not matched to a gene: 6. CDR3 protein: CAWSADRESYGYTF. The CDR3 DNA reads TGTGCCTGGAGTGCCGACAGGGAGAGCTATGGCTACACCTTC. The whole variable domain, remainder taken from reference TRBV30 and TRBJ1-2, is SQTIHQWPATLVQPVGSPLSLECTVEGTSNPNLYWYRQAAGRGLQLLFYSVGIGQISSEVPQNLSASRPQDRQFILSSKKLLLSDSGFYLCAWSADRESYGYTFGSGTRLTVV.

The gene calls are TRBV7-3 and TRBJ1-2; D gene uncertain. The CDR3 sequence is 12 residues long. The germline CDR1 and CDR2 sequences are SGHTA and FQGTGA. Between the trimmed V and J ends, which lost 4 bases and 8 bases, there was a span of 11 bases. Here the CDR3 reads CASSSGIGGYTF. The DNA for the CDR3 is TGTGCCAGCAGCTCCGGGATCGGCGGCTACACCTTC.

The chain combines TRBV27 with TRBJ2-1; 9 bases map to TRBD1. The CDR3 is 17 amino acids. From germline, CDR1 is MNHEY and CDR2 SMNVEV (reference sequence). J lost 5 bases, V lost 4 bases, and 12 bases had no gene match. CDR3 DNA: TGTGCCAGCAGTTCCCTAACCGGGACAGGGCTTAACAATGAGCAGTTCTTC. Translated, it gives CASSSLTGTGLNNEQFF.

As regards this clone: Other nucleotide sequences from this sample produce the same CDR3. CDR3 nucleotide sequence: TGTGCCACCAGCAGAGATCTGGCAGTCCAAGAGACCCAGTACTTC. Translating it yields CATSRDLAVQETQYF. The J gene is TRBJ2-5, the V gene TRBV15; D not resolved. Trimming stripped 0 bases from V and 1 base from J, with 9 bases between. This CDR3 is built from 15 residues. Germline CDR1 and CDR2: LNHNV and YYDKDF (reference sequence).

The chain combines TRBV3-1 (or the pseudogene TRBV3-2) with TRBJ1-4, with 10 nucleotides matching TRBD1. The CDR3 runs 15 residues. The trim removed 6 bases at V and 7 bases at J, leaving 8 bases unmatched. CDR1 and CDR2 from the germline V gene are LGHDT and YNNKEL (reference sequence). The CDR3 loop is CASSDRGQWGEKLFF. CDR3 DNA sequence: TGTGCCAGCAGTGACAGGGGGCAGTGGGGTGAAAAACTGTTTTTT.

This clone was seen just once. This chain uses TRBV7-9 with TRBJ2-7; D possibly corresponds to TRBD1 (6 bases). The length of the CDR3 is 19 residues. Germline assignment: CDR1 SEHNR and CDR2 FQNEAQ (reference sequence). V was cut by 0 bases and J by 0 bases, with 21 bases left in between. CDR3 in amino acids: CASSLARMAGALSSYEQYF. The CDR3 bases are TGTGCCAGCAGCTTAGCGCGTATGGCAGGGGCTCTGAGCTCCTACGAGCAGTACTTC.

The chain combines TRBV28 with TRBJ1-2; 7 bases align to TRBD1. V trimming: 3 bases; J trimming: 0 bases; junction bases outside the gene matches: 4. Germline CDR1 reads MDHEN; CDR2 reads SYDVKM. There are 15 residues in the CDR3. CDR3 sequence (DNA): TGTGCCAGCAGTTTGTCCGGGACAGCTAACTATGGCTACACCTTC. Its translation is CASSLSGTANYGYTF.

This chain uses TRBV29-1 with TRBJ2-6; TRBD1 might be the D (5 bases). CDR3 size: 14 residues. Trimming took off 6 bases at V and 4 bases at J, with 13 bases between the two ends. The germline V gene encodes CDR1 SQVTM and CDR2 ANQGSEA. The CDR3 nucleotides read TGCAGCGTCCCCAGGGTGGAAGGGGCCAACGTCCTGACTTTC. It yields the protein CSVPRVEGANVLTF.

The genes are TRBV5-8 and TRBJ2-3, with 13 bases lining up with TRBD2. The V gene end was trimmed by 4 bases and the J gene end by 2 bases; junction bases not matched to a gene: 7. Germline V lookup: CDR1 SGHTS, CDR2 YDEGEE. This CDR3 spans 17 amino acids. This chain's CDR3 is CASSRTSGGLLTDTQYF. The DNA for the CDR3 is TGTGCCAGCAGCAGGACTAGCGGGGGTCTTCTCACAGATACGCAGTATTTT.

The gene calls are TRBV6-5 and TRBJ2-7; D ambiguous. This CDR3 contains 11 residues. Germline V gives CDR1 MNHEY, CDR2 SVGAGI. V lost 10 bases to trimming and J lost 4 bases, with 11 bases between them. The CDR3 protein is CATQRGYEQYV. The CDR3 coding sequence is TGTGCCACCCAAAGAGGTTACGAGCAGTACGTC.

The chain recombines TRBV5-1 with TRBJ2-5; D call uncertain. This CDR3 comprises 17 residues. V lost 0 bases and J 0 bases, leaving 15 bases between the germline ends. Germline-derived CDR1 and CDR2 are SGHRS and YFSETQ. The CDR3 nucleotides read TGCGCCAGCAGCTTGGGTCTCGGAGCTACCGACCAAGAGACCCAGTACTTC. Translation: CASSLGLGATDQETQYF.

The J gene is TRBJ2-3, the V gene TRBV29-1; D is perhaps TRBD1 (6 bases). The CDR3 covers 13 residues. Trimming pared 3 bases from V and 1 base from J, leaving 8 bases between. The germline gives CDR1 SQVTM, CDR2 ANQGSEA. The CDR3 coding sequence is TGCAGCGTTGATCGGACAGGCACAGATACGCAGTATTTT. Its translation: CSVDRTGTDTQYF.

The chain carries TRBV14 and TRBJ1-1; 7 bases are shared with TRBD1. J gave up 0 bases and V 4 bases, and 2 bases lay outside the gene matches. The CDR3 has 14 amino acids. The germline V gene encodes CDR1 SGHDN and CDR2 FVKESK. This CDR3 reads CASSRQGLNTEAFF. The CDR3 DNA follows: TGTGCCAGCAGCCGACAGGGTCTGAACACTGAAGCTTTCTTT.

The J gene is TRBJ2-1, the V gene TRBV6-5, with D perhaps matching TRBD1 (6 bases). Trimming cost V 6 bases and J 3 bases, with 15 bases left between them. The CDR3 loop spans 15 amino acids. Germline V gene sequence: CDR1 MNHEY, CDR2 SVGAGI. Here the CDR3 reads CASSRNRVNYNEQFF. The CDR3 DNA sequence: TGTGCCAGCAGCCGGAACAGGGTAAACTACAATGAGCAGTTCTTC.

V usage is TRBV9 and J usage is TRBJ1-5; no clear D gene. CDR1 SGDLS and CDR2 YYNGEE come from the germline V gene. Trimming removed 4 bases from V and 0 bases from J, with 11 bases in between. The CDR3 has 15 amino acids. The CDR3 sequence: CASSPGVNSNQPQHF. In nucleotides, the CDR3 is TGTGCCAGCAGCCCGGGAGTAAATAGCAATCAGCCCCAGCATTTT. The full variable domain, completed using reference TRBV9 and TRBJ1-5, is DSGVTQTPKHLITATGQRVTLRCSPRSGDLSVYWYQQSLDQGLQFLIQYYNGEERAKGNILERFSAQQFPDLHSELNLSSLELGDSALYFCASSPGVNSNQPQHFGDGTRLSIL.

The CDR3 coding sequence is TGTGCCAGCTCACCGGGGACTAGCGGGTTTTCCTACAATGAGCAGTTCTTC. Amino acid sequence: CASSPGTSGFSYNEQFF. The chain recombines TRBV18 with TRBJ2-1; 12 bases align to TRBD2. The CDR3 is made up of 17 amino acids. CDR1 and CDR2 from the germline V gene are KGHSH and LQKENI. V gave up 3 bases and J gave up 1 base; unmatched junction bases: 4.